Reported below is one T cell receptor beta chain. Its cognate antigen is unknown. The data belong to a study of CD4 T cells in relation to SARS-CoV-2 and coronaviruses. Notes on the study in general: Monoreactive clones expanded significantly more to SARS-CoV-2 than crossreactive clones did.

Profiling relied on immunoSEQ multiplex PCR, and the TCRdb table lists in-frame clones only, not all of them. The profile shows 30,000 to 40,000 clones, about three quarters of them singletons. This TCR was recovered from an adult with COVID-19. The sample comprised memory CD4+ T cells from PBMCs, cultured in vitro.

The CDR3 DNA is TGTGCCAGCAGCTTAGGGGGTTTAGCCAAAAACATTCAGTACTTC. Its translation: CASSLGGLAKNIQYF. The chain couples TRBV5-4 to TRBJ2-4, with D maybe TRBD1 (6 bases). Trimming cost V 2 bases and J 0 bases, with 9 bases left between them. Germline V gene lookup returns CDR1 SGHNT and CDR2 YYREEE (reference sequence). This CDR3 region has 15 residues. Supplemented by reference TRBV5-4 and TRBJ2-4, the full variable domain reads ETGVTQSPTHLIKTRGQQVTLRCSSQSGHNTVSWYQQALGQGPQFIFQYYREEENGRGNFPPRFSGLQFPNYSSELNVNALELDDSALYLCASSLGGLAKNIQYFGAGTRLSVL.